Listed below are T cell receptor beta chains from one sample, sequenced in a study of cytomegalovirus exposure and HLA in healthy donors. Assay: immunoSEQ multiplex PCR; the TCRdb copy retains only in-frame clones and omits some. This sample contains around 210,000 clones. The sample consisted of PBMCs. The receptors derive from a girl aged 2-10 years in good health and CMV-seropositive. The CDR3 runs from the conserved cysteine through the conserved F or W. D genes are given only for firm matches.

J gene | V gene | D gene | CDR3 DNA | CDR3 protein
TRBJ2-7 | TRBV27 | . | TGTGCCAGCAGTTTCAATGAGATCTCCTACGAGCAGTACTTC | CASSFNEISYEQYF
TRBJ2-1 | TRBV5-1 | TRBD2 | TGCGCCAGCAGCTTGGCTCCGGCGGGACTAGCGGTGGGATACAATGAGCAGTTCTTC | CASSLAPAGLAVGYNEQFF
TRBJ2-7 | TRBV19 | . | TGTGCCAGTAGTATGGCCACCGGGACTTCCGACTCCTACGAGCAGTACTTC | CASSMATGTSDSYEQYF
TRBJ2-1 | TRBV27 | TRBD2 | TGTGCCAGCAGTTTATTGGCTAGCGGGAGCGCAGCCTACTACAATGAGCAGTTCTTC | CASSLLASGSAAYYNEQFF
TRBJ1-6 | TRBV11-2 | TRBD1 | TGTGCCAGCAGCCCCGACAGGGTTCCTAATTCACCCCTCCACTTT | CASSPDRVPNSPLHF
TRBJ2-3 | TRBV15 | . | TGTGCCACCAGCAGAGTTGTTGCGGGACCCTCGGATTTT | CATSRVVAGPSDF
TRBJ2-3 | TRBV18 | . | TGTGCCAGCTCTCGCGCAGCCCCCAGGAACACAGATACGCAGTATTTT | CASSRAAPRNTDTQYF
TRBJ1-1 | TRBV30 | . | TGTGCCTGGAGTGCCCCCCAGCGGAACACTGAAGCTTTCTTT | CAWSAPQRNTEAFF
TRBJ2-6 | TRBV6-1 | . | TGTGCCAGCAGTGAAGCCGGGTTTGGGGCCAACGTCCTGACTTTC | CASSEAGFGANVLTF
TRBJ2-3 | TRBV18 | . | TGTGCCAGCTCACTGAGCGCAGATACGCAGTATTTT | CASSLSADTQYF
TRBJ2-2 | TRBV19 | . | TGTGCTAGTAGTATACAGGGAAGGACCGGGGAGCTGTTTTTT | CASSIQGRTGELFF
TRBJ1-1 | TRBV6-5 | TRBD1 | TGTGCCATATCCAGGGGGTCGGTAGCTTTCTTT | CAISRGSVAFF
TRBJ1-3 | TRBV19 | . | TGTGCCAGTAGTTCGACCTCGGGCCTCGGGAGTACCATATATTTT | CASSSTSGLGSTIYF
TRBJ2-6 | TRBV2 | . | TGTGCCAGCAGTGAAGTCAGGGCTGGGGCCAACGTCCTGACTTTC | CASSEVRAGANVLTF
TRBJ1-2 | TRBV29-1 | . | TGCAGCGTTGGAACGACAGGCCAAGCTTATGGCTACACCTTC | CSVGTTGQAYGYTF
TRBJ2-1 | TRBV7-9 | TRBD1 | TGTGCCAGCAGCTTACCGGCCATAGGACAGGGCTTTGGGGAGCAGTTCTTC | CASSLPAIGQGFGEQFF
TRBJ2-3 | TRBV7-3 | . | TGTGCCAGCAGCTTAGGACTATTCACAGATACGCAGTATTTT | CASSLGLFTDTQYF
TRBJ2-5 | TRBV2 | . | TGTGCCAGCAGTGAAGGGGGCAGCGAGACCCAGACCCAGTACTTC | CASSEGGSETQTQYF